The entry below describes one T cell receptor beta chain. Its antigen is still unknown. Patients were ineligible given autoimmune disease history or systemic immunosuppression. This table comes from immunoSEQ multiplex PCR, and its TCRdb copy is limited to in-frame clones, with some not included. The repertoire has tens of thousands of clones, roughly four fifths of them found once; the top ten carry around 2.7%. The data stem from a study of OX40 agonist ivuxolimab in advanced cancers. Overall study results and limits: Expanded clones belonging to CD8+ T cells outnumbered, on average, those of CD4+. Dose levels from 0.1 to 3.0 mg/kg saw CD4+ and CD8+ blood T cells expand clonally by week 6.

This CDR3 spans 12 amino acids. CDR1 is SGHNT and CDR2 is YYREEE in the germline V gene (reference sequence). V was clipped by 0 bases and J by 5 bases, with 5 bases between them. Sequenced here: CD4+ or CD8+ T cells sorted from blood, sampled in a trial of the OX40 agonist ivuxolimab. The V gene is TRBV5-4, the J gene TRBJ1-1; D not certain. This TCR was sampled from an adult with an advanced solid tumor such as melanoma, head and neck, liver or kidney cancer. CDR3 loop: CASSLARTEAFF. The CDR3 coding sequence is TGTGCCAGCAGCTTGGCGAGGACTGAAGCTTTCTTT.